This T cell receptor (beta chain) was sequenced in a study of blood T cell repertoires in COVID-19. Overall study: COVID-19 samples from acute and convalescent phases originated in the United States, Italy and Spain. The analysed material was cDNA or gDNA that came from T cells, B-cell-depleted T cells, or PBMCs.

Generated by immunoSEQ multiplex PCR, the TCRdb table keeps only in-frame clones and is missing some. This table has about 56,000 clones, roughly 90% appearing once. This receptor was obtained from a human donor in a cohort sampled during active COVID-19. Sequencing used peripheral blood.

CDR3 sequence reads: CASSWAQGNTGELFF. For the CDR3, the DNA is TGCGCCAGCAGCTGGGCCCAGGGGAACACCGGGGAGCTGTTTTTT. The rearrangement links TRBV5-1 to TRBJ2-2, with D possibly TRBD1 on 5 matching bases. The germline V gene encodes CDR1 SGHRS and CDR2 YFSETQ. The CDR3 spans 15 residues. Trimming stripped 3 bases from V and 1 base from J, with 10 bases between.